This T cell receptor beta chain was documented in a study of T-cell reconstitution after alpha-beta-depleted transplantation in children. Unique molecular identifiers were used to barcode this TCRbeta library. One entry per CDR3 protein results from TCRdb running MiXCR on the PCR reads. The sample includes approximately 340,000 distinct CDR3 sequences, about a tenth of them seen just once. Germline CDR1 is SGHTA and CDR2 is FQGNSA. The CDR3 loop spans 13 amino acids. V shed 3 bases and J shed 6 bases, with 9 bases lying between them. The specimen was PBMCs from the stem cell graft donor, collected from the stem cell graft. The receptor was isolated from a human donor who donated a stem cell graft to a child with acute lymphoblastic leukemia. The rearrangement joins TRBV7-2 to TRBJ2-1, with D tentatively TRBD2 (5 bases). CDR3 amino acids: CASSLPSSNEQFF. CDR3 DNA: TGTGCCAGCAGCTTGCCTAGCAGCAATGAGCAGTTCTTC.